The following is a TCR beta chain sequence with its context. The antigen this receptor binds is unknown. Base qualities were left out, and no much larger clone turns up one base away. The cohort comprised fewer than 750 healthy bone marrow donors. Cohort members were all nominally healthy when sampled, although unrecorded immune exposures were likely present. The donor was CMV seropositive and belonged to the group of 250 to 350 seropositive cohort members. Every donor gave a peripheral blood sample, and the peripheral blood mononuclear cells from that sample were used for TCR beta sequencing. The Qiagen DNeasy Blood Extraction Kit was used to extract genomic DNA from the blood cell samples. The data were obtained in a study of cytomegalovirus exposure and HLA in healthy donors (dated by TCRdb to between 2016 and 2019). Some background on the complete study: In an earlier analysis of under 600 of the donors, about 270 Gb of sequence data and some 100 million unique TCR beta sequences from about 190 million T cells were reported. Alongside the repertoire data, information on donor age, sex, ethnicity and CMV serostatus was compiled. The study used immunosequencing to profile the T cell repertoires of several hundred subjects and linked those repertoires to cytomegalovirus serostatus. Every discovery cohort repertoire had been produced on one sequencing platform. Among the approximately 400 genotyped donors, around 79% belonged to the genetic ancestry cluster associated with self-reported Caucasian donors. The study aimed to test whether signatures of past pathogen exposure could be identified by cataloging public T cell receptors. To decide whether each TCR beta V gene segment behaved as functional or pseudogenic, an earlier analysis of fewer than 750 of the donors relied on high-throughput TCR beta sequencing. Genome-wide SNP genotypes for about three fifths of the roughly 700 donors were used in a later genetic analysis, which treated that subset as a discovery cohort. An early release that covered around 590 HLA-typed donors contained approximately 290 gigabases of sequencing data and around 80 million unique TCR sequences. Class I and class II HLA loci were covered by the typing at four-digit resolution. To study patterns of TCR occurrence, a later analysis re-analyzed previously published TCR beta repertoires from under 750 donors and added high-resolution HLA genotyping. The later analysis used no new phenotypic data to find candidate immune exposures, relying instead on TCR beta sequences and their occurrence across donors. Because of strong linkage in the cohort, four to six DR-DQ haplotypes were treated as single units for association and clustering. Across some 400 genotyped donors of the cohort, an average of roughly 250,000 unique TCR beta nucleotide sequences per donor were sequenced, and 15% to 20% of those sequences were non-productive. In addition to the first cohort of 650 to 750 subjects, a separate validation cohort of 120 different subjects was used. Typing coverage varied by locus: about 620-640 donors for A, B, C, DRB1 and DQB1; more than 500 for DQA1; about 570 for DPA1; some 470 for DPB1. To predict cytomegalovirus infection status, the study combined high-throughput TCR immunosequencing, statistical association of individual TCRs with disease status, and machine learning. Overall results and qualifications from the work: In an earlier analysis of about 600 of the donors, most TCR beta V segments appeared in productive rearrangements about 90% or about 30% of the time, broadly matching IMGT annotations. Several of the top co-occurrence clusters appeared to be linked to parvovirus B19, influenza, CMV and Epstein-Barr virus, according to a later analysis. A later analysis found that HLA-associated TCR beta chains were more clonally expanded and had lower generation probabilities than equally common non-associated chains. An association between a missense DCLRE1C variant and V-gene and J-gene trimming of TCR beta chains was found in a later genetic analysis and replicated in an independent cohort. Assigning TCR associations to individual alleles was difficult when HLA alleles, especially DR and DQ, strongly co-occurred. A cluster of highly shared sequence variants was judged likely to represent a technical artifact of the sequencing pipeline. Specific HLA alleles were associated with 16,951 TCR beta sequences at a false discovery rate of 0.05 in a later analysis. Across donors, most TCR sequences were observed very rarely, whereas some public TCRs were present in many individuals. HLA typing was unavailable for some donors at each locus, so association tests used only the typed subset. Immune exposure information for the cohort was limited to CMV serostatus. Correlated functional status among segregating V segments might be attributable to linkage disequilibrium, but an unknown experimental factor could not be ruled out. According to a later analysis, TCR association rates differed among HLA loci, with DRB1 alleles showing the most associated TCRs and HLA-C alleles showing the fewest. The classifier was reported to diagnose cytomegalovirus status with high specificity and sensitivity in both the original cohort and the validation cohort. The earlier analysis of some 540 of the donors excluded fewer than 20 rarely observed V segments, including chromosome 9 orphons, because counts were too low. A further reported finding was that TCR beta sequences accurately predicted the HLA-A and HLA-B alleles for most subjects in the first cohort. The authors suggested that the approach could potentially be extended to other disease states and immunological phenotypes. Sequencing depth was assumed to be roughly uniform across donors in the presence/absence analyses, though that assumption may not hold. Some IMGT-functional V segments, including TRBV6-2 and TRBV6-3, could not be told apart with the 87-base-pair reads, so those segments were excluded. A later analysis found that most CMV-associated TCR beta chains appeared HLA-restricted, with HLA associations seemingly driven largely by CMV exposure. Compared with the roughly 600-donor mean, donors in an Asian-associated ancestry cluster had fewer N-insertions in productive TCRs, according to a later genetic analysis. The cohort was sequenced for TCR beta chains only, and without alpha or paired-chain data the features that could be detected were limited. In the study, about 150 TCR beta chains were listed as associated with cytomegalovirus. In vitro tests confirmed that a few of the cytomegalovirus-associated TCR beta chains recognize cytomegalovirus antigens.

Germline trimming: 3 bases from V, 4 bases from J; junction bases outside gene matches: 0. The CDR3 runs 13 residues from the cysteine to the phenylalanine. The sequence is cut down to CDR3 DNA, 39 bases in frame from base 1. CDR1 and CDR2 are read off the germline V gene as SNHLY and FYNNEI. Library preparation used the immunoSEQ multiplex PCR assay. For the multiplex PCR, a mixture combining 60 forward primers for TCR Vbeta segments and 13 reverse primers for TCR Jbeta segments was used. Amplification of the CDR3 region of rearranged TCR beta genes was performed with a multiplex PCR assay on genomic DNA. Amplified TCR beta libraries were sequenced as 87-base-pair reads on the Illumina HiSeq System. Per the source publication's procedure: Across the 640 or so repertoires, a later analysis counted tens of millions of unique TCR beta chains, approximately 10 million of which were shared by at least two donors. Raw reads were error-corrected and collapsed into unique sequences with a nearest-neighbor algorithm that merged closely related sequences to remove PCR and sequencing errors. To assign V, D and J gene segments, CDR3 sequences were aligned to IMGT reference sequences. For a sequence to be retained, a match of at least six nucleotides was required to both a V gene segment and a J gene segment. Rearrangements were classified as productive when the CDR3 lacked stop codons and remained in frame with V and J, and all other rearrangements were classified as non-productive. CDR3 was defined by IMGT convention, running from the second conserved V-encoded cysteine to the conserved J-encoded phenylalanine. In an earlier analysis of 500 to 650 of the donors, sequences lacking an unambiguous match to a single V gene segment were excluded. In an earlier analysis of approximately 550 of the donors, V segments were called functional above 56.7% productive rearrangements and were called segregating when the between-donor standard deviation exceeded 5%. A statistical classification framework was developed to diagnose cytomegalovirus status using the catalog of TCR beta chain sequences. A later analysis assigned V and J genes by comparing TCR nucleotide sequences with IMGT/GENE-DB human TR gene sequences. In a later analysis, CDR3 sequences and most-parsimonious VDJ recombination scenarios were assigned using the TCRdist pipeline. A later analysis defined each TCR beta chain by its CDR3 amino acid sequence plus V-gene family, and excluded reads lacking a unique V-gene family. A later analysis removed 592 highly shared, low-generation-probability nucleotide sequences to deal with suspected cross-contamination and a sequencing artifact. In a later analysis, a clonal expansion index was calculated for each public chain from normalized within-repertoire ranks of inferred template counts. In a later analysis, generation probabilities were computed with a VDJ recombination model fitted to out-of-frame rearrangements, and the resulting probabilities were checked against IGoR. A later analysis scored TCR-TCR, TCR-HLA and TCR-CMV co-occurrence with hypergeometric tests, applying a repertoire-size bias correction to TCR pairs. In a later analysis, false discovery rates were estimated by permuting HLA or CMV assignments 20 times. A later analysis grouped co-occurring TCRs with DBSCAN, adding TCRdist sequence similarity when clustering within HLA-allele-positive subsets. Co-occurrence clustering excluded repertoires with fewer than 30,000 or more than 120,000 public chains, plus five with anomalous nucleotide sharing. Held by TCRdb, this immuneACCESS table contains in-frame sequences only and omits some clones. Under half of the omission traces to an unresolved V gene where checked; the cause of the rest is unknown. The V and J calls and clone size were taken over from that table, and D and trimming were inferred from the DNA. This sample lists some 120,000 clones; 83% were detected once. Of the sample, approximately 3.8% falls within the top ten clones.

This receptor was obtained from a woman aged 40-49 years in good health and CMV-seropositive. The rearrangement joined TRBV2 to TRBJ2-1; TRBD1 lines up with 7 middle nucleotides. Specimen: PBMCs. The nucleotide sequence reads TGTGCCAGCAGTGAGGGACAGTACAATGAGCAGTTCTTC. It specifies CASSEGQYNEQFF.